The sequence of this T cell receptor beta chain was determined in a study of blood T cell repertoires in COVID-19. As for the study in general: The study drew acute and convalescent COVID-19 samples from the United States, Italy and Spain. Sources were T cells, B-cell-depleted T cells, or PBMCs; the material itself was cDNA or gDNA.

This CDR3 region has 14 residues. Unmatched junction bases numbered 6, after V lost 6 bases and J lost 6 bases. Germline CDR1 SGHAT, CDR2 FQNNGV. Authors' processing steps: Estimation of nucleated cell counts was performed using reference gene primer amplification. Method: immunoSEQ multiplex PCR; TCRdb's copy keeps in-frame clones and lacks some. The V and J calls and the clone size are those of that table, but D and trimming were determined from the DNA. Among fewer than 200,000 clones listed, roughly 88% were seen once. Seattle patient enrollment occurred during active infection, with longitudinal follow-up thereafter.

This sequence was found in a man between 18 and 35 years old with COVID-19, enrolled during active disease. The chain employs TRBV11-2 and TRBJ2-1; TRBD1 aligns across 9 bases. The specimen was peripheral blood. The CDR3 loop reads CASRSNRGPNEQFF. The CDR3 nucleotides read TGTGCCAGCAGATCTAACAGGGGGCCCAATGAGCAGTTCTTC. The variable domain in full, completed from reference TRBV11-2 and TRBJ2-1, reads EAGVAQSPRYKIIEKRQSVAFWCNPISGHATLYWYQQILGQGPKLLIQFQNNGVVDDSQLPKDRFSAERLKGVDSTLKIQPAKLEDSAVYLCASRSNRGPNEQFFGPGTRLTVL.